These T cell receptor beta chains were read from a single sample in a study of beta chain features in type 1 diabetes. Repertoires were generated with immunoSEQ multiplex PCR, while TCRdb's copy carries only in-frame clones and drops some. This sample has about 340,000 clones, with roughly 8% found just once. Source material: central memory CD4+ T cells from blood. Receptor source: a woman under 30 in good health. The CDR3 runs from the conserved cysteine through the conserved F or W. Each record gives: CDR3 protein, CDR3 DNA, clone size, D gene, V gene, J gene. The D gene is left open where the match is weak. Clone size, where shown, is once, few, many, or a class for clones that have expanded.

cdr3_aa: CASSPPGLAGPDTQYF
cdr3_nt: TGTGCCAGCAGCCCACCGGGACTAGCGGGGCCCGATACGCAGTATTTT
clone_size: NA
d_call: TRBD2
v_call: TRBV7-2
j_call: TRBJ2-3

cdr3_aa: CASSLALYKPQHF
cdr3_nt: TGTGCCAGCAGCTTAGCCCTGTATAAGCCCCAGCATTTT
clone_size: NA
d_call: NA
v_call: TRBV7-8
j_call: TRBJ1-5

cdr3_aa: CASSLELKSSGANVLTF
cdr3_nt: TGTGCCAGCAGCTTGGAATTGAAGAGCTCTGGGGCCAACGTCCTGACTTTC
clone_size: NA
d_call: NA
v_call: TRBV5-8
j_call: TRBJ2-6

cdr3_aa: CASSLGQGYGYTF
cdr3_nt: TGTGCCAGCAGCCTGGGACAGGGCTATGGCTACACCTTC
clone_size: NA
d_call: TRBD1
v_call: TRBV7-8
j_call: TRBJ1-2

cdr3_aa: CASSSRLLAGGVDEQFF
cdr3_nt: TGTGCCAGCAGCTCGCGCCTTCTAGCGGGAGGCGTTGATGAGCAGTTCTTC
clone_size: NA
d_call: TRBD2
v_call: TRBV11-2
j_call: TRBJ2-1

cdr3_aa: CASSLGTSGSTDTQYF
cdr3_nt: TGTGCCAGCAGCTTAGGTACTAGCGGAAGCACAGATACGCAGTATTTT
clone_size: NA
d_call: TRBD2
v_call: TRBV7-2
j_call: TRBJ2-3

cdr3_aa: CASSAGGSYNEQFF
cdr3_nt: TGTGCCAGCAGCGCAGGGGGTTCCTACAATGAGCAGTTCTTC
clone_size: few
d_call: TRBD1
v_call: TRBV11-3
j_call: TRBJ2-1

cdr3_aa: CASRGDRTGAYEQYF
cdr3_nt: TGTGCCAGCAGAGGAGACAGAACCGGGGCCTACGAGCAGTACTTC
clone_size: many
d_call: NA
v_call: TRBV11-1
j_call: TRBJ2-7

cdr3_aa: CASSRDRGEQYF
cdr3_nt: TGTGCCAGCAGCCGTGACAGGGGCGAGCAGTACTTC
clone_size: few
d_call: TRBD1
v_call: TRBV7-2
j_call: TRBJ2-7

cdr3_aa: CASSLRFGTDTQYF
cdr3_nt: TGTGCCAGCAGTTTGAGGTTCGGGACAGATACGCAGTATTTT
clone_size: NA
d_call: NA
v_call: TRBV6-1
j_call: TRBJ2-3

cdr3_aa: CASSQERQGALFF
cdr3_nt: TGTGCCAGCAGCCAAGAACGACAGGGGGCACTGTTTTTT
clone_size: NA
d_call: TRBD1
v_call: TRBV4-2
j_call: TRBJ1-4

cdr3_aa: CASSLGDYEQYF
cdr3_nt: TGTGCCAGCAGCTTAGGAGATTACGAGCAGTACTTC
clone_size: many
d_call: NA
v_call: TRBV7-2
j_call: TRBJ2-7

cdr3_aa: CASSTRGRAGELFF
cdr3_nt: TGTGCCAGCAGTACCAGGGGGCGGGCCGGGGAGCTGTTTTTT
clone_size: few
d_call: TRBD1
v_call: TRBV27
j_call: TRBJ2-2

cdr3_aa: CAISRDRQPYGYTF
cdr3_nt: TGTGCCATCAGTAGGGACAGACAGCCTTATGGCTACACCTTC
clone_size: few
d_call: TRBD1
v_call: TRBV10-3
j_call: TRBJ1-2

cdr3_aa: CASSPTSGNSYNEQFF
cdr3_nt: TGTGCCAGCAGCCCAACAAGCGGGAACTCCTACAATGAGCAGTTCTTC
clone_size: few
d_call: TRBD2
v_call: TRBV7-2
j_call: TRBJ2-1

cdr3_aa: CASSSLGGGNTEAFF
cdr3_nt: TGCGCCAGCAGCTCCCTGGGCGGGGGAAACACTGAAGCTTTCTTT
clone_size: few
d_call: NA
v_call: TRBV5-1
j_call: TRBJ1-1

cdr3_aa: CSGGRGETQYF
cdr3_nt: TGCAGCGGGGGCCGCGGGGAGACCCAGTACTTC
clone_size: NA
d_call: NA
v_call: TRBV29-1
j_call: TRBJ2-5

cdr3_aa: CASIGLAGGSKTQYF
cdr3_nt: TGCGCCAGCATCGGACTAGCGGGAGGTTCGAAGACCCAGTACTTC
clone_size: few
d_call: TRBD2
v_call: TRBV10-1
j_call: TRBJ2-5

cdr3_aa: CAIYSTSGSSGANVLTF
cdr3_nt: TGTGCCATTTACTCGACTAGCGGGAGTTCTGGGGCCAACGTCCTGACTTTC
clone_size: NA
d_call: TRBD2
v_call: TRBV10-3
j_call: TRBJ2-6

cdr3_aa: CASSPGGLNTEAFF
cdr3_nt: TGTGCCAGCAGCCCAGGGGGATTGAACACTGAAGCTTTCTTT
clone_size: once
d_call: TRBD1
v_call: TRBV5-4
j_call: TRBJ1-1

cdr3_aa: CAISDPNTYEQYF
cdr3_nt: TGTGCCATCAGTGATCCGAACACCTACGAGCAGTACTTC
clone_size: few
d_call: NA
v_call: TRBV10-3
j_call: TRBJ2-7

cdr3_aa: CASSPKTSASYNEQFF
cdr3_nt: TGCGCCAGCAGCCCAAAAACTAGCGCCTCCTACAATGAGCAGTTCTTC
clone_size: NA
d_call: TRBD2
v_call: TRBV4-3
j_call: TRBJ2-1

cdr3_aa: CASSLSPSQAFF
cdr3_nt: TGTGCCAGCAGCTTATCCCCATCTCAAGCTTTCTTT
clone_size: NA
d_call: NA
v_call: TRBV7-9
j_call: TRBJ1-1

cdr3_aa: CASSRMNRAQETQYF
cdr3_nt: TGTGCCAGCAGCCGAATGAACAGGGCGCAAGAGACCCAGTACTTC
clone_size: NA
d_call: NA
v_call: TRBV14
j_call: TRBJ2-5

cdr3_aa: CARLGTDYGYTF
cdr3_nt: TGTGCCAGGCTAGGGACAGACTATGGCTACACCTTC
clone_size: NA
d_call: TRBD1
v_call: TRBV2
j_call: TRBJ1-2

cdr3_aa: CASYGQGVSYEQYF
cdr3_nt: TGTGCCAGCTATGGACAGGGGGTCTCCTACGAGCAGTACTTC
clone_size: NA
d_call: TRBD1
v_call: TRBV28
j_call: TRBJ2-7

cdr3_aa: CASSVAPSGQQETQYF
cdr3_nt: TGTGCCAGCAGCGTAGCCCCAAGCGGGCAACAAGAGACCCAGTACTTC
clone_size: few
d_call: NA
v_call: TRBV9
j_call: TRBJ2-5

cdr3_aa: CASSLGRSNEQFF
cdr3_nt: TGTGCCAGCAGCTTAGGACGGTCCAATGAGCAGTTCTTC
clone_size: few
d_call: NA
v_call: TRBV7-9
j_call: TRBJ2-1

cdr3_aa: CASTVVGETQYF
cdr3_nt: TGTGCCAGCACCGTGGTGGGGGAGACCCAGTACTTC
clone_size: NA
d_call: NA
v_call: TRBV11-2
j_call: TRBJ2-5

cdr3_aa: CASSLFGGKASYNEQFF
cdr3_nt: TGTGCCAGCAGTTTATTTGGGGGAAAAGCCTCCTACAATGAGCAGTTCTTC
clone_size: few
d_call: NA
v_call: TRBV28
j_call: TRBJ2-1

cdr3_aa: CATGPEGHANEQYF
cdr3_nt: TGTGCCACAGGACCGGAGGGACATGCCAACGAGCAGTACTTC
clone_size: NA
d_call: NA
v_call: TRBV6-6
j_call: TRBJ2-7

cdr3_aa: CASSSGTSGYTDTQYF
cdr3_nt: TGTGCCAGCAGCTCCGGGACTAGCGGCTACACAGATACGCAGTATTTT
clone_size: few
d_call: TRBD2
v_call: TRBV7-2
j_call: TRBJ2-3

cdr3_aa: CASRRDRNNEQFF
cdr3_nt: TGTGCCAGCAGACGGGACAGGAACAATGAGCAGTTCTTC
clone_size: few
d_call: TRBD1
v_call: TRBV27
j_call: TRBJ2-1

cdr3_aa: CASSLALRDGADTQYF
cdr3_nt: TGTGCCAGCAGCTTAGCCCTCAGGGATGGCGCAGATACGCAGTATTTT
clone_size: NA
d_call: NA
v_call: TRBV7-2
j_call: TRBJ2-3

cdr3_aa: CASSLSGLDLFPYNEQFF
cdr3_nt: TGTGCCAGCAGCTTATCGGGACTAGACCTGTTTCCCTACAATGAGCAGTTCTTC
clone_size: few
d_call: TRBD2
v_call: TRBV7-2
j_call: TRBJ2-1

cdr3_aa: CASSPSGRAYNEQFF
cdr3_nt: TGTGCCAGCAGCCCTAGCGGGAGAGCCTACAATGAGCAGTTCTTC
clone_size: many
d_call: TRBD2
v_call: TRBV11-2
j_call: TRBJ2-1

cdr3_aa: CASPGISSYNEQFF
cdr3_nt: TGCGCCAGCCCCGGCATTTCCTCCTACAATGAGCAGTTCTTC
clone_size: NA
d_call: NA
v_call: TRBV10-1
j_call: TRBJ2-1

cdr3_aa: CAIRTGSADTQYF
cdr3_nt: TGTGCCATCCGGACAGGGTCCGCAGATACGCAGTATTTT
clone_size: many
d_call: TRBD1
v_call: TRBV10-3
j_call: TRBJ2-3

cdr3_aa: CASSSRAVYEQYF
cdr3_nt: TGTGCCAGCAGCTCTCGAGCGGTGTACGAGCAGTACTTC
clone_size: few
d_call: NA
v_call: TRBV7-2
j_call: TRBJ2-7

cdr3_aa: CASRNSNQPQHF
cdr3_nt: TGTGCCAGTAGGAATAGCAATCAGCCCCAGCATTTT
clone_size: NA
d_call: NA
v_call: TRBV19
j_call: TRBJ1-5

cdr3_aa: CASSVTGELFF
cdr3_nt: TGTGCCAGTAGTGTTACCGGGGAGCTGTTTTTT
clone_size: NA
d_call: NA
v_call: TRBV19
j_call: TRBJ2-2

cdr3_aa: CASSGQTNTEAFF
cdr3_nt: TGTGCCAGCAGCGGACAGACCAACACTGAAGCTTTCTTT
clone_size: many
d_call: NA
v_call: TRBV7-9
j_call: TRBJ1-1

cdr3_aa: CASSLQINTEAFF
cdr3_nt: TGTGCCAGCAGTTTACAGATAAACACTGAAGCTTTCTTT
clone_size: many
d_call: NA
v_call: TRBV6-1
j_call: TRBJ1-1

cdr3_aa: CASSASGSNTGELFF
cdr3_nt: TGTGCCAGCAGCGCAAGCGGGTCGAACACCGGGGAGCTGTTTTTT
clone_size: few
d_call: NA
v_call: TRBV7-3
j_call: TRBJ2-2

cdr3_aa: CASSLDGPQPQHF
cdr3_nt: TGTGCCAGCAGCTTAGATGGCCCTCAGCCCCAGCATTTT
clone_size: few
d_call: NA
v_call: TRBV7-9
j_call: TRBJ1-5

cdr3_aa: CASSRDSSGANVLTF
cdr3_nt: TGCGCCAGCAGCCGTGACAGTTCTGGGGCCAACGTCCTGACTTTC
clone_size: NA
d_call: NA
v_call: TRBV5-1
j_call: TRBJ2-6

cdr3_aa: CASSFVFYEQYF
cdr3_nt: TGTGCCAGCAGTTTCGTCTTCTACGAGCAGTACTTC
clone_size: many
d_call: NA
v_call: TRBV28
j_call: TRBJ2-7

cdr3_aa: CASSIGQGRTEAFF
cdr3_nt: TGTGCCAGTAGTATTGGACAGGGGAGAACTGAAGCTTTCTTT
clone_size: few
d_call: TRBD1
v_call: TRBV19
j_call: TRBJ1-1

cdr3_aa: CASSFGGITDTQYF
cdr3_nt: TGCGCCAGCAGCTTTGGAGGTATCACAGATACGCAGTATTTT
clone_size: NA
d_call: NA
v_call: TRBV5-1
j_call: TRBJ2-3

cdr3_aa: CATSRDFQETQYF
cdr3_nt: TGTGCCACCAGCAGAGACTTCCAAGAGACCCAGTACTTC
clone_size: NA
d_call: NA
v_call: TRBV15
j_call: TRBJ2-5

cdr3_aa: CASSQGAVRGTDTQYF
cdr3_nt: TGCGCCAGCAGCCAAGGAGCGGTCAGGGGGACAGATACGCAGTATTTT
clone_size: few
d_call: TRBD1
v_call: TRBV4-3
j_call: TRBJ2-3

cdr3_aa: CASSLLEGYTF
cdr3_nt: TGTGCCAGCAGCTTACTGGAGGGCTACACCTTC
clone_size: few
d_call: NA
v_call: TRBV7-9
j_call: TRBJ1-2